This TCR beta chain was profiled in a study of T-cell reconstitution after alpha-beta-depleted transplantation in children. This clonotype turned up a few times. Its antigen is as yet unknown. This sample's TCRbeta library carried unique molecular identifier barcodes. TCRdb re-analysed the PCR reads in MiXCR, keeping a single row per CDR3 protein. In the table there are about 980,000 distinct CDR3 sequences, roughly 29% of which are singletons. Study results and limitations: One year after transplant, T-cell counts and diversity came mostly from newly produced T cells. Some patients owed their high day-60 TCRbeta diversity to surviving recipient T cells and thymic progenitors.

The V gene's germline CDR1 is SGHVS and CDR2 FNYEAQ. V lost 2 bases and J lost 2, with 7 bases in between. This CDR3 region has 14 residues. V usage is TRBV7-6 and J usage is TRBJ1-5; no reliable D call. The input for sequencing was PBMCs, mostly from graft donor cells, taken 360 days after TCRalphabeta/CD19-depleted stem cell transplant. The receptor was derived from a boy younger than two who had a stem cell transplant for SCID, so the T cells may come from the graft donor. This chain's CDR3 is CASSLRARNQPQHF. DNA of the CDR3: TGTGCCAGCAGCTTAAGGGCACGCAATCAGCCCCAGCATTTT.